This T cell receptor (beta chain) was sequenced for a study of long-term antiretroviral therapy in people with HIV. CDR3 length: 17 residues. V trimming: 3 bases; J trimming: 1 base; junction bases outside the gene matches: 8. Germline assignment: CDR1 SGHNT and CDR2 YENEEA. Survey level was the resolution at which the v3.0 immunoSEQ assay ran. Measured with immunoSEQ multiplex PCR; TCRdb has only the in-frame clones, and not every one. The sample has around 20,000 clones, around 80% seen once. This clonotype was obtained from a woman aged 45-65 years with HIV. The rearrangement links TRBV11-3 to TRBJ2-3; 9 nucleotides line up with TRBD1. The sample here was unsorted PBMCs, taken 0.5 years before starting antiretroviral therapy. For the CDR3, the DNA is TGTGCCAGCAGCTTGCGGACAGGGGTTATCGGCACAGATACGCAGTATTTT. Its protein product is CASSLRTGVIGTDTQYF.